This TCR beta chain derives from a study of lymphopenia after photon versus proton radiotherapy. After removal of 4 bases from V and 0 bases from J, the junction contained 6 bases not matched to a gene. CDR1 is SGDLS, CDR2 YYNGEE, per germline. The CDR3 runs to 17 residues. Profiling relied on immunoSEQ multiplex PCR, and the TCRdb table lists in-frame clones only, not all of them. The profile shows over 50,000 clones, more than 75% of them singletons. The chain combines TRBV9 with TRBJ2-6, with 8 bases that match TRBD1. The source material was peripheral blood, sampled from a patient treated with photon-based radiotherapy. The TCR was taken from a man aged 35 to 55 with gastric cancer. CDR3 in DNA: TGTGCCAGCAGCTGGACAGGGATCCCCTCTGGGGCCAACGTCCTGACTTTC. Protein: CASSWTGIPSGANVLTF.